This TCR beta chain was captured in a study of T cells in tumors after PD-1 blockade (dated by TCRdb to about 2019). Study-level background: Patients were excluded if they had prior checkpoint blockade, use of systemic immunosuppressants, or recent radiotherapy or other anti-cancer therapy within 4 weeks. On average, peripheral blood samples yielded 35,000 to 40,000 unique clonotypes and approximately 110,000 TCR templates (range about 24,000-290,000). RECIST version 1.1 was used to assess clinical response. Ongoing daily vismodegib 150 mg was also given to a subset of patients during anti-PD-1 treatment. Patients were treated with either pembrolizumab 200 mg every 3 weeks or cemiplimab 350 mg every 2 weeks. Bulk TCR sequencing was performed on roughly ten peripheral blood samples from about five patients to compare blood and tumor clonotypes. The study performed paired single-cell RNA and TCR sequencing on site-matched tumors from BCC or SCC patients before and after anti-PD-1 therapy. What the work shows at the level of the full study, not this receptor alone: The source of novel T cell clones was not identified, and lymphoid organs or rare unexpanded clones within the tumor or the tumor periphery could be included among the possible sources. About 41% of tumor TCR clonotypes were detected in blood, and some novel exhausted tumor clones were observed in pre-treatment blood, which was taken as suggesting peripheral recruitment.

Deep TCRbeta sequencing was performed with the immunoSEQ platform. The authors processed their data as follows. Only productive rearrangements were exported from the immunoSEQ Analyzer for downstream analysis. T cell phenotypes were assigned to bulk TCRbeta clonotypes by matching the clonotypes to single-cell RNA+TCR-seq clones with the same TCRbeta sequence. Clone enrichment in tumor was computed as tumor frequency divided by PBMC frequency from bulk TCR sequencing. TCRs were sorted with GLIPH into specificity groups, meaning clusters of distinct TCRs that share CDR3 motifs and likely recognize common antigens. Imported from immuneACCESS, the table was reduced by TCRdb to in-frame sequences with V and J called. These copies leave out some clones; in studies compared against another copy, an unresolved V gene accounts for under half, and the cause of the remainder is not known. V, J and clone size are those of that table, while D and trimming were read from the DNA. The sample has about 63,000 clones on record, around two thirds of them singletons. The ten largest clones capture around 5% of the sample.

What the time point label conveys for this sample: after anti-PD-1 therapy. Genomic DNA extracted from tumor biopsies or peripheral blood was used for bulk TCRbeta sequencing, with input ranging from about 616 ng to 6,500 ng. All patients had histologically proven advanced or metastatic basal or squamous cell carcinoma and were poor candidates for surgical resection. Of the 11 patients in the basal cell carcinoma cohort, 8 or 9 underwent bulk tumor TCR sequencing. There are 15 amino acids in the CDR3, from cysteine to phenylalanine inclusive. The only DNA kept is the CDR3, 45 bases in frame from the first base. From a lookup of the germline V gene, CDR1 and CDR2 are LGHNT and FRNRAP. Relative to germline, V is missing 5 bases and J is missing 6 bases, with 12 bases of the junction outside any gene match. Points on this clone: No antigen is known for it. Base-call qualities are not available, and no considerably larger clone is one nucleotide away.

Recombination joined TRBV12-5 with TRBJ1-2; 7 bases in between match TRBD1. The sequence was obtained from a human donor with basal cell carcinoma. Sequences were derived from PBMCs, sampled after anti-PD-1 treatment. CDR3 loop: CASGLRQGLVNGYTF. The bases are TGTGCTAGTGGTCTTCGACAGGGTTTAGTTAATGGCTACACCTTC.